This T cell receptor (beta chain) was documented in a study of blood T cells in healthy people across ages. Study-level results: Among long-lived donors, naive CD4+ cells were more numerous and diversity higher than in aged donors.

CDR3 length: 13 amino acids. Germline V CDR1 and CDR2: SNHLY, FYNNEI. V lost 2 bases to trimming and J lost 3 bases, with 5 bases between them. On this clonotype: Its antigen is unknown.

It was with a sample-barcoded 5' primer and a J-beta primer mix that a second PCR of roughly 7 to 12 cycles was run. Tagging of each cDNA molecule was performed by a template-switch adaptor with 12 random nucleotides. TCRdb ran MiXCR on the 5' RACE reads and lists one entry per CDR3 protein. This sample has 1.5 million to 2 million distinct CDR3 sequences, with roughly 32% found just once. The chain has TRBV2 and TRBJ1-5; the D is unclear. The receptor was isolated from a woman younger than 45 in good health. The sequenced sample consisted of blood. The CDR3 coding sequence is TGTGCCAGCAGTGAACTTCCCAATCAGCCCCAGCATTTT. Translation gives CASSELPNQPQHF.